This is a list of T cell receptor beta chains from one sample in a study of T cells in Graves' hyperthyroidism and ophthalmopathy. TCRdb reanalysed the multiplex PCR reads using MiXCR and keeps one entry per CDR3 protein. The sample contains a few hundred thousand distinct CDR3 sequences, 25% of which appear only once. Sequencing used blood. The receptors were gathered from a man aged 50-59 years with Graves' hyperthyroidism. CDR3s include the opening cysteine and the closing phenylalanine or tryptophan. The D gene is left open where the match is weak. Size is omitted from some rows. Given values are once, few, many or a class for expanded clones.

TRBJ1-4 | - | - | TRBV9 | CASSGGSNEKLFF | TGTGCCAGCAGCGGAGGGAGTAATGAAAAACTGTTTTTT
TRBJ2-2 | - | few | TRBV29-1 | CSVAGTAGTGELFF | TGCAGCGTTGCCGGGACTGCGGGGACCGGGGAGCTGTTTTTT
TRBJ2-3 | - | few | TRBV7-3 | CASSLDHQADTQYF | TGTGCCAGCAGCTTGGACCACCAGGCGGATACGCAGTATTTT
TRBJ1-1 | - | - | TRBV19 | CASSITQGSAKAFF | TGTGCCAGTAGTATCACCCAGGGGAGCGCAAAAGCTTTCTTT
TRBJ2-7 | - | - | TRBV3-1 | CASSLSGAAYEQYF | TGTGCCAGCAGTTTATCGGGAGCGGCCTACGAGCAGTACTTC
TRBJ2-1 | TRBD1 | few | TRBV4-1 | CASSQARGRMYNEQFF | TGCGCCAGCAGCCAAGCCAGGGGGCGCATGTACAATGAGCAGTTCTTC
TRBJ1-2 | TRBD1 | - | TRBV19 | CASSIETGVPYGYTF | TGTGCCAGTAGTATAGAGACAGGGGTCCCCTATGGCTACACCTTC
TRBJ2-7 | - | many | TRBV20-1 | CSARDSGKGNEQYF | TGCAGTGCTAGAGATTCGGGGAAAGGGAACGAGCAGTACTTC
TRBJ2-2 | TRBD1 | few | TRBV14 | CASSPRGHRHTGELFF | TGTGCCAGCAGCCCCAGGGGGCACAGACACACCGGGGAGCTGTTTTTT
TRBJ2-1 | - | - | TRBV11-2 | CASSLVVRDNEQFF | TGTGCCAGCAGCTTAGTCGTCAGGGACAATGAGCAGTTCTTC
TRBJ2-3 | TRBD2 | many | TRBV2 | CASRATSGTDTQYF | TGTGCCAGCAGGGCTACTAGCGGCACAGATACGCAGTATTTT
TRBJ2-1 | - | - | TRBV9 | CASSVVGLNNEQFF | TGTGCCAGCAGCGTAGTAGGGCTAAACAATGAGCAGTTCTTC
TRBJ2-3 | TRBD2 | - | TRBV7-3 | CASSPCSGRRGFADTQYF | TGTGCCAGCAGCCCCTGTAGCGGGAGAAGGGGTTTCGCAGATACGCAGTATTTT
TRBJ2-1 | - | few | TRBV5-4 | CASSASGWAPYNEQFF | TGTGCCAGCAGCGCGAGCGGATGGGCTCCCTACAATGAGCAGTTCTTC
TRBJ2-5 | - | few | TRBV2 | CASKIGEYF | TGTGCCAGCAAGATAGGGGAGTACTTC
TRBJ2-3 | - | few | TRBV20-1 | CSGRGGTDTQYF | TGCAGTGGGAGGGGAGGCACAGATACGCAGTATTTT
TRBJ2-7 | - | - | TRBV10-3 | CAISESERFYEQYF | TGTGCCATCAGTGAGTCGGAGCGGTTCTACGAGCAGTACTTC
TRBJ1-3 | - | - | TRBV7-2 | CASSTSRVSGNTIYF | TGTGCCAGCAGCACCAGCAGGGTCTCTGGAAACACCATATATTTT
TRBJ2-1 | TRBD2 | few | TRBV9 | CASSVAGGSKNEQFF | TGTGCCAGCAGCGTCGCGGGAGGTTCAAAAAATGAGCAGTTCTTC
TRBJ1-1 | - | - | TRBV18 | CASSPGGGLAEAFF | TGTGCCAGCTCACCGGGAGGGGGGCTCGCTGAAGCTTTCTTT
TRBJ2-1 | - | - | TRBV9 | CASSRMVTYNEQFF | TGTGCCAGCAGCCGGATGGTTACCTACAATGAGCAGTTCTTC
TRBJ2-1 | - | few | TRBV11-3 | CASNLVVTSGEQFF | TGTGCCAGCAACTTAGTTGTGACGTCAGGGGAGCAGTTCTTC
TRBJ2-1 | - | - | TRBV4-2 | CASSQDKVVNEQFF | TGTGCCAGCAGCCAAGATAAGGTGGTCAATGAGCAGTTCTTC
TRBJ1-5 | - | - | TRBV6-9 | CASSYRRPDSNQPQHF | TGTGCCAGCAGTTACAGAAGACCGGATAGCAATCAGCCCCAGCATTTT
TRBJ2-5 | - | - | TRBV30 | CACSNRQETQYF | TGTGCCTGCTCAAACCGCCAAGAGACCCAGTACTTC
TRBJ1-2 | - | - | TRBV4-1 | CASSQEMTYNYGYTF | TGCGCCAGCAGCCAAGAGATGACTTACAACTATGGCTACACCTTC
TRBJ1-5 | - | once | TRBV28 | CASSLIGSNQPQHF | TGTGCCAGCAGTTTGATAGGGAGCAATCAGCCCCAGCATTTT
TRBJ1-6 | - | few | TRBV9 | CASSGRDSPLHF | TGTGCCAGCAGCGGCCGGGATTCACCCCTCCACTTT
TRBJ2-7 | - | - | TRBV11-2 | CAWSKTGTNYEQYF | TGTGCCTGGAGTAAGACCGGGACCAACTACGAGCAGTACTTC
TRBJ1-1 | - | once | TRBV7-9 | CASSGPSGLQEAFF | TGTGCCAGCAGTGGTCCCTCGGGACTCCAAGAAGCTTTCTTT
TRBJ1-1 | TRBD1 | many | TRBV5-1 | CASSLTGGTEAFF | TGTGCCAGCAGCTTGACAGGGGGCACTGAAGCTTTCTTT
TRBJ2-7 | TRBD1 | - | TRBV6-1 | CATLDRGSYEQYF | TGTGCCACCTTAGACAGGGGTTCCTACGAGCAGTACTTC
TRBJ2-7 | - | - | TRBV12-3/TRBV12-4 | CASSNRTAHYEQYF | TGTGCCAGCAGTAACAGGACAGCACACTACGAGCAGTACTTC
TRBJ2-3 | TRBD1 | - | TRBV27 | CASSFMGQAGTDTQYF | TGTGCCAGCAGTTTTATGGGACAGGCGGGCACAGATACGCAGTATTTT
TRBJ1-1 | - | many | TRBV2 | CASSEVKAFF | TGTGCCAGCAGTGAAGTCAAAGCTTTCTTT
TRBJ1-3 | - | many | TRBV3-1 | CASSQGGGSGNTIYF | TGTGCCAGCAGCCAAGGGGGGGGCTCTGGAAACACCATATATTTT
TRBJ1-6 | TRBD1 | - | TRBV19 | CASSSSGTANSPLHF | TGTGCCAGTAGTTCATCCGGGACAGCTAATTCACCCCTCCACTTT
TRBJ1-1 | - | many | TRBV11-2 | CASSATGYTEAFF | TGTGCCAGCAGCGCAACAGGGTACACTGAAGCTTTCTTT
TRBJ1-1 | - | few | TRBV27 | CASSHRVSTEAFF | TGTGCCAGCAGCCACAGGGTTTCCACTGAAGCTTTCTTT
TRBJ1-2 | TRBD1 | - | TRBV20-1 | CSARSDRGPGGYTF | TGCAGTGCTAGATCAGACAGGGGGCCCGGTGGCTACACCTTC
TRBJ1-3 | - | - | TRBV27 | CASSLGQGSGNTIYF | TGTGCCAGCAGCCTCGGACAAGGGTCTGGAAACACCATATATTTT
TRBJ2-7 | - | many | TRBV7-2 | CASSFEQGYEQYF | TGTGCCAGCAGCTTCGAACAGGGCTACGAGCAGTACTTC
TRBJ1-1 | TRBD1 | many | TRBV3-1 | CASSQDRVNTEAFF | TGTGCCAGCAGCCAGGACAGGGTCAACACTGAAGCTTTCTTT
TRBJ1-5 | - | - | TRBV19 | CASSIDLGQPQHF | TGTGCCAGTAGTATAGATCTGGGGCAGCCCCAGCATTTT
TRBJ2-1 | - | - | TRBV20-1 | CSAGDFGRGYEQFF | TGCAGTGCTGGAGATTTCGGGAGAGGCTACGAGCAGTTCTTC
TRBJ2-7 | - | few | TRBV28 | CASRGRDEQYF | TGTGCCAGCAGAGGCAGGGACGAGCAGTACTTC
TRBJ2-2 | TRBD1 | few | TRBV6-1 | CASSDGQGSPGELFF | TGTGCCAGCAGTGACGGACAGGGTTCCCCCGGGGAGCTGTTTTTT
TRBJ1-1 | TRBD1 | - | TRBV12-3/TRBV12-4 | CASSSAGTGGTEAFF | TGTGCCAGCAGTAGCGCCGGGACAGGGGGTACTGAAGCTTTCTTT
TRBJ2-5 | - | many | TRBV20-1 | CSARQGGGQETQYF | TGCAGTGCTAGACAGGGAGGAGGACAAGAGACCCAGTACTTC
TRBJ1-2 | - | - | TRBV12-5 | CASGSTMHGYTF | TGTGCTAGTGGTTCCACGATGCATGGCTACACCTTC